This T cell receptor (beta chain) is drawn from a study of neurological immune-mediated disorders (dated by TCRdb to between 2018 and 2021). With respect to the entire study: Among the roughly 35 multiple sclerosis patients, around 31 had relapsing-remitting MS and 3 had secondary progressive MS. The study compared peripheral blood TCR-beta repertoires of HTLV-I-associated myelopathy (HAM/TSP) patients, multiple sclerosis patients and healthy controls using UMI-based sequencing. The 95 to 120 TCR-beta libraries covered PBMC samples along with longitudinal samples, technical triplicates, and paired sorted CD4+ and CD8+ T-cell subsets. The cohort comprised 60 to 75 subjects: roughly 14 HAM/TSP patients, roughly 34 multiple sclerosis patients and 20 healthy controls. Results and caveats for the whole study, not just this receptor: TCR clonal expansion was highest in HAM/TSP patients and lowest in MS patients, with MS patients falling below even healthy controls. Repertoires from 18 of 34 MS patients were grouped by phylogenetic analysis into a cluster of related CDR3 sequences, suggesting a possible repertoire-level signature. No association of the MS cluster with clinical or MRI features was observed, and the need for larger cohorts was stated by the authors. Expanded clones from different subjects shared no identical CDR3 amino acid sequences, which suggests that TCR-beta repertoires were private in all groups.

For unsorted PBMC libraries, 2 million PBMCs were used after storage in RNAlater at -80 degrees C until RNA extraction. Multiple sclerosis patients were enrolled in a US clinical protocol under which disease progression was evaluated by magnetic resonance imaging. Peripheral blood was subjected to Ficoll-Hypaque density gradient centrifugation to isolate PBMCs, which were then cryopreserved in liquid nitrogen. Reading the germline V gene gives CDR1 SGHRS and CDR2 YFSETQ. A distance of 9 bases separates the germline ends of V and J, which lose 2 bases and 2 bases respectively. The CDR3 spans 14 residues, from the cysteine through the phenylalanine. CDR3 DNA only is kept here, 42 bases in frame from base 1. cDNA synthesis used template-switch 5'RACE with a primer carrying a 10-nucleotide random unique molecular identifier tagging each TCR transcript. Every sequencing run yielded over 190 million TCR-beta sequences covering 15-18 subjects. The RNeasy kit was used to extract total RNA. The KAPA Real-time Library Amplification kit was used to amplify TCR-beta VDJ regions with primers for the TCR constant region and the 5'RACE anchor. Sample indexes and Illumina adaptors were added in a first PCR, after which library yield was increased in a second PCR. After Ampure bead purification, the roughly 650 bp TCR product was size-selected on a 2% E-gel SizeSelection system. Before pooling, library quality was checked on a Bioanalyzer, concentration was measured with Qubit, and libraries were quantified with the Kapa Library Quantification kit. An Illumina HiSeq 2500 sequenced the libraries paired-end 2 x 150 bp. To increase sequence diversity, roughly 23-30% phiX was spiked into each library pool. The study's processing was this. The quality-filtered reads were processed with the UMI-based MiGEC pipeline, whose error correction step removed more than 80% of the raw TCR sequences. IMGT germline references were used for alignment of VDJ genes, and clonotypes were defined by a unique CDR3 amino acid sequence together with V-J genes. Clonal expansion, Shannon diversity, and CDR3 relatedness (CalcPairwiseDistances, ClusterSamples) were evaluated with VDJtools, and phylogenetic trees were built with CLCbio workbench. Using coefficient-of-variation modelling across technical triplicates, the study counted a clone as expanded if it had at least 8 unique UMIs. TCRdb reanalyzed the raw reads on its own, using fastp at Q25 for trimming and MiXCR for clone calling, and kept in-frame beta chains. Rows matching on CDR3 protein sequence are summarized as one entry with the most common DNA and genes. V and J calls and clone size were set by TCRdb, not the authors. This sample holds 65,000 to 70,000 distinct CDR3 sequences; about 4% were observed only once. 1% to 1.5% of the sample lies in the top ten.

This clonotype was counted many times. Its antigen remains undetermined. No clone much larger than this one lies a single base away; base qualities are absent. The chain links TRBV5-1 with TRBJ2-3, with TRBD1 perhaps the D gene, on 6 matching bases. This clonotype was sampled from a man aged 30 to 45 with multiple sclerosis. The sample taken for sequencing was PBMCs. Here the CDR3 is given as CASSLGQTTDTQYF. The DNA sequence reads TGCGCCAGCAGCTTAGGACAGACCACAGATACGCAGTATTTT.